This T cell receptor (beta chain) was captured by sequencing in a study of T-cell reconstitution after alpha-beta-depleted transplantation in children. Study-level findings and limits: When one year had passed after transplant, most T-cell counts and diversity came from newly produced T cells. After transplant, high TCRbeta diversity at day 60 in some patients arose from surviving recipient T cells and thymic progenitors. About two months after transplant, alpha-beta T cells reportedly came from several hundred expanded graft clones.

Preparation of the TCRbeta library was carried out with unique molecular identifiers. TCRdb reanalysed the PCR reads using MiXCR and keeps one entry per CDR3 protein. The sample includes over 200,000 distinct CDR3 sequences, roughly 10% seen only once; the top ten take 28%. Remarks on this clonotype: Its antigen is as yet unknown.

This sample comprised PBMCs, obtained before TCRalphabeta/CD19-depleted stem cell transplant. This clonotype originated in a child in the first two years of life with acute myeloid leukemia, due to receive a stem cell transplant.

CDR3 coding DNA: TGTGCCAGCAGCTTGGGACCCGACAATGAGCAGTTCTTC. Translating it yields CASSLGPDNEQFF. This chain joins TRBV5-6 and TRBJ2-1; D gene ambiguous. The CDR3 runs 13 residues. The germline V gene encodes CDR1 SGHDT and CDR2 YYEEEE. V lost 0 bases and J 5 bases, leaving 6 bases between the germline ends.